This is a list of T cell receptor beta chains from one sample in a study of blood T cell repertoires in COVID-19. Here immunoSEQ multiplex PCR was the method, and the copy in TCRdb shows in-frame clones only, minus some. The sample lists about 310,000 clones; 90% were seen once. Sequencing input: peripheral blood. The receptors were gathered from a woman aged 25 to 39 with COVID-19, enrolled during active disease. The CDR3 runs from the conserved cysteine through the conserved F or W. A D gene is named only where the DNA matches it firmly. The listing skips clone size in some rows; elsewhere it reads once, few, many or a size class.

V gene	clone size	D gene	J gene	CDR3 DNA	CDR3 protein
TRBV30	.	.	TRBJ1-5	TGTGCCTGGCGACAGCCCAATCAGCCCCAGCATTTT	CAWRQPNQPQHF
TRBV5-1	.	.	TRBJ2-5	TGCGCCAGCAGCTCATACAGGGAAAGTGGGCGAGAGACCCAGTACTTC	CASSSYRESGRETQYF
TRBV7-8	.	.	TRBJ1-5	TGTGCCAGCAGCTTAATCCAGGGCCTGGGGAATCAGCCCCAGCATTTT	CASSLIQGLGNQPQHF
TRBV30	.	.	TRBJ1-4	TGTGCCTGGAGTGTAGGTGGACAGCTTAATGAAAAACTGTTTTTT	CAWSVGGQLNEKLFF
TRBV9	.	TRBD2	TRBJ2-1	TGTGCCAGCCGCGCGGGGGGGGCGACTAGCGGGGACAATGAGCAGTTCTTC	CASRAGGATSGDNEQFF
TRBV5-4	.	TRBD1	TRBJ2-5	TGTGCCAGCAGCACCGGGACAGGGTACGAGACCCAGTACTTC	CASSTGTGYETQYF
TRBV3-1/TRBV3-2	.	TRBD1	TRBJ1-1	TGTGCCAGCAGCCAGTCAGACAGGGGAATGAACACTGAAGCTTTCTTT	CASSQSDRGMNTEAFF
TRBV28	.	TRBD1	TRBJ1-5	TGTGCCAGCAGTGAGGGGGACAGACATCAGCCCCAGCATTTT	CASSEGDRHQPQHF
TRBV5-4	.	.	TRBJ2-3	TGTGCCAGCAGCCAGATATCCGATACGCAGTATTTT	CASSQISDTQYF
TRBV10-3	.	TRBD1	TRBJ2-6	TGTGCCATCAGTTCCGGACAGGCTGGGGCCAACGTCCTGACTTTC	CAISSGQAGANVLTF
TRBV5-1	.	TRBD2	TRBJ2-1	TGCGCCAGCAGCCTAGTAGCGGGAGGGCCTTACAATGAGCAGTTCTTC	CASSLVAGGPYNEQFF
TRBV2	.	TRBD1	TRBJ1-3	TGTGCCAGCAGTGATTTGGGGGACAGGGGGCCCACTGGAAACACCATATATTTT	CASSDLGDRGPTGNTIYF
TRBV12-3/TRBV12-4	.	.	TRBJ2-4	TGTGCCAGCAGTTCCTCGAACATTCAGTACTTC	CASSSSNIQYF
TRBV25-1	.	TRBD1	TRBJ1-2	TGTGCCAGCGGTTCCGGGACAGTCGCTGGCTACACCTTC	CASGSGTVAGYTF
TRBV19	.	.	TRBJ1-3	TGTGCCAGTAGTATTGGGCAGCTCTCTGGAAACACCATATATTTT	CASSIGQLSGNTIYF
TRBV7-2	.	.	TRBJ2-7	TGTGCCAGCAGCTTCTATGGGCCCTACGAGCAGTACTTC	CASSFYGPYEQYF
TRBV2	.	TRBD1	TRBJ1-6	TGTGCCAGCATACTCCGGGACAGGAATTCACCCCTCCACTTT	CASILRDRNSPLHF
TRBV6-5	.	.	TRBJ1-5	TGTGCCAGCAGGCCTACAGGGAACAATCAGCCCCAGCATTTT	CASRPTGNNQPQHF
TRBV27	.	TRBD1	TRBJ1-2	TGTGCCAGCAGTTTATCCCCGGACAGGGTGGATGGCTACACCTTC	CASSLSPDRVDGYTF
TRBV19	.	.	TRBJ1-5	TGTGCCAGTACCACGACAGGACGATATAGCAATCAGCCCCAGCATTTT	CASTTTGRYSNQPQHF
TRBV28	.	.	TRBJ1-1	TGTGCCAGCATCCCCCCGAGTTCTGAAGCTTTCTTT	CASIPPSSEAFF
TRBV5-1	.	TRBD2	TRBJ2-2	TGCGCCAGCAGCTTGACTAGCGGGTACACCGGGGAGCTGTTTTTT	CASSLTSGYTGELFF
TRBV7-9	once	.	TRBJ2-4	TGTGCCAGCAGCTTAGAGCGTTTTGAGGGGGACGGTAAAAACATTCAGTACTTC	CASSLERFEGDGKNIQYF
TRBV30	.	TRBD1	TRBJ1-1	TGTGCCTGGAGGCCCCTCACAGGGGGCTGGGGCACTGAAGCTTTCTTT	CAWRPLTGGWGTEAFF
TRBV9	.	.	TRBJ1-3	TGTGCCAGCAGCGTGGGGGGGACGGACGGAAACTCTGGAAACACCATATATTTT	CASSVGGTDGNSGNTIYF
TRBV24-1	.	TRBD2	TRBJ2-1	TGTGCCACTACGCTTCAGCGGGAGTTTGGGAATGAGCAGTTCTTC	CATTLQREFGNEQFF
TRBV30	.	.	TRBJ1-1	TGTGCCTACGGGGAGACCTCAGTGAACACTGAAGCTTTCTTT	CAYGETSVNTEAFF
TRBV7-9	.	TRBD1	TRBJ1-1	TGTGCCAGCAGCTTACCGATGACAGGGGGCGAAGCTTTCTTT	CASSLPMTGGEAFF
TRBV9	.	TRBD1	TRBJ1-1	TGTGCCAGCAGCGTAGTAGGGGACAGGGGGCTTCTAAATTTGAACACTGAAGCTTTCTTT	CASSVVGDRGLLNLNTEAFF
TRBV7-9	.	TRBD2	TRBJ2-3	TGTGCCAGCAGCTACAATCCGGCTGGGAGGGGTACGCAGTATTTT	CASSYNPAGRGTQYF
TRBV30	.	TRBD1	TRBJ2-7	TGTGCCTGGGACAGGGGGCCCGAGCAGTACTTC	CAWDRGPEQYF
TRBV9	.	.	TRBJ1-2	TGTGCCAGCAGCGTAGAGGCAGGTACTCACTATGGCTACACCTTC	CASSVEAGTHYGYTF
TRBV12-5	few	.	TRBJ1-3	TGTGCTAGTGGTGCGACCTCGGTAGGAGACACCATATATTTT	CASGATSVGDTIYF
TRBV5-1	.	TRBD1	TRBJ1-1	TGCGCCAGCAGCTTGGACGCGGGACAGTTGAACACTGATGCTTTCTTT	CASSLDAGQLNTDAFF
TRBV9	.	.	TRBJ1-3	TGTGCCAGCAGCGTACAGGGAACGCAAGGAAACACCATATATTTT	CASSVQGTQGNTIYF
TRBV5-8	.	.	TRBJ1-1	TGTGCCAGCAGCTTGGGGGGCGTCAACACTGAAGCTTTCTTT	CASSLGGVNTEAFF
TRBV10-2	.	.	TRBJ1-3	TGCGCCAGCATCGGGGAAGTTACTGGAAACACCATATATTTT	CASIGEVTGNTIYF
TRBV19	.	.	TRBJ1-1	TGTGCCAGTAGTAGTCAGGGTCACACTGAAGCTTTCTTT	CASSSQGHTEAFF
TRBV7-8	.	TRBD1	TRBJ2-7	TGTGCCAGCAGCTCGGGACAGAGGGAGAACGAGCAGTACTTC	CASSSGQRENEQYF
TRBV20-1	.	.	TRBJ1-1	TGCAGTGCTAGTTTTGGAGGGCGGGACACTGAAGCTTTCTTT	CSASFGGRDTEAFF
TRBV29-1	.	.	TRBJ2-5	TGCAGCGTGGGGACGACAGGGAGGGAGACCCAGTACTTC	CSVGTTGRETQYF
TRBV5-1	.	.	TRBJ2-3	TGCGCCAGCAGCTTGGGTCTCAGCGTCGGAGATACGCAGTATTTT	CASSLGLSVGDTQYF
TRBV5-1	.	.	TRBJ2-2	TGCGCCAGCAGCCCTACCACCGGGGAGCTGTTTTTT	CASSPTTGELFF
TRBV5-6	.	TRBD2	TRBJ2-7	TGTGCCAGCAGCTTGTTCGGGAGGGGGAGCGCCTACGAGCAGTACTTC	CASSLFGRGSAYEQYF
TRBV11-2	.	.	TRBJ1-2	TGTGCCAGCAGCCCAGGTTCTGGGGCCGCCTTCTATGGCTACACCTTC	CASSPGSGAAFYGYTF
TRBV28	.	.	TRBJ2-4	TGTGCCAGCAGCCCCCCGACAGGAAAAGGCGGCAACATTCAGTACTTC	CASSPPTGKGGNIQYF
TRBV7-8	.	TRBD1	TRBJ1-5	TGTGCCAGCAGCGTCCCGGGACAGAGTCAGCCCCAGCATTTT	CASSVPGQSQPQHF
TRBV28	.	.	TRBJ1-1	TGTGCCAGCAGTTTCGCCGGGGTGAACACTGAAGCTTTCTTT	CASSFAGVNTEAFF
TRBV7-2	.	TRBD2	TRBJ2-2	TGTGCCAGCAGCCGGAGACTAGGGACTAGCGGGAGAATTGGCGGGGAGCTGTTTTTT	CASSRRLGTSGRIGGELFF
TRBV7-2	.	.	TRBJ1-5	TGTGCCAGCAGCTTAGGATCTGGGGGGGGAAAGCCCCAGCATTTT	CASSLGSGGGKPQHF
TRBV19	.	TRBD2	TRBJ2-3	TGTGCCAGTAGCCTCGTCCTAGCGGGGTCTTCAGATACGCAGTATTTT	CASSLVLAGSSDTQYF
TRBV6-5	.	TRBD1	TRBJ1-1	TGTGCCAGCAGAGGACAGGGGGCCGGGAAGGCTTTCTTT	CASRGQGAGKAFF
TRBV5-1	.	.	TRBJ2-1	TGCGCCAGCAGCTTGGTGCGAAACTCCTACAATGAGCAGTTCTTC	CASSLVRNSYNEQFF
TRBV12-3/TRBV12-4	.	TRBD1	TRBJ1-2	TGTGCCAGCACCTTACAGGGGGCGGGTGGCTACACCTTC	CASTLQGAGGYTF
TRBV28	.	TRBD1	TRBJ2-7	TGTGCCAGCAGTGAATTCGGGACAGGTCAACTACCGATCTCCTACGAGCAGTACTTC	CASSEFGTGQLPISYEQYF
TRBV6-4	.	TRBD1	TRBJ2-5	TGTGCCAGCAGTGACTCGAGGGGACAGGGAGGGCTACCAAGAGAGACCCAGTACTTC	CASSDSRGQGGLPRETQYF